These 14 T cell receptor beta chains were all obtained from the same sample, sequenced in a study of T-cell reconstitution after alpha-beta-depleted transplantation in children. Unique molecular identifiers were incorporated during preparation of the TCRbeta library. TCRdb analysed the PCR reads with MiXCR anew, one entry per CDR3 protein. Here the sample spans roughly 610,000 distinct CDR3 sequences, under 12% being singletons. This specimen was PBMCs from the stem cell graft donor, taken from the stem cell graft. Receptor source: a human donor who donated a stem cell graft to a child with acute myeloid leukemia.

In its sample, this clonotype was seen many times. The chain recombines TRBV20-1 with TRBJ2-2; the match to TRBD1 covers 7 bases. The CDR3 extends over 12 amino acids. The J segment lost 6 bases and the V segment lost 5 bases, leaving 3 bases of the junction unmatched. Germline V gene lookup returns CDR1 DFQATT and CDR2 SNEGSKA (reference sequence). The CDR3 loop is CSAGTASGELFF. Written as DNA, the CDR3 is TGCAGTGCTGGGACAGCATCCGGGGAGCTGTTTTTT.

The chain links TRBV12-3 or TRBV12-4 to TRBJ1-6, with D unclear. This CDR3 has 13 residues. Trimming left V 5 bases short and J 8 bases short, with 10 bases between. CDR3 region: CASSERVDSPLHF. The CDR3 DNA sequence: TGTGCCAGCAGTGAGAGGGTTGATTCACCCCTCCACTTT.

The rearrangement joins TRBV3-1 to TRBJ2-1, with TRBD2 identical over 14 bases. V trimming: 2 bases; J trimming: 11 bases; junction bases outside the gene matches: 8. The CDR3 sequence is 16 residues long. CDR1 is LGHDT and CDR2 is YNNKEL in the germline V gene (reference sequence). The CDR3 loop is CASSQPGTSGSPKQFF. CDR3 DNA sequence: TGTGCCAGCAGCCAACCCGGGACTAGCGGGAGCCCTAAGCAGTTCTTC.

This chain connects TRBV18 to TRBJ2-1; 8 bases agree with TRBD1. The germline V gene has CDR1 KGHSH and CDR2 LQKENI. Trimming took 3 bases from V and 5 from J; bases not matched to a gene: 6. The CDR3 consists of 15 residues. The CDR3 nucleotides read TGTGCCAGCTCACCCATACAGGGGGTAAACAATGAGCAGTTCTTC. Amino acids: CASSPIQGVNNEQFF.

This clonotype has a count of ten or more. V gene TRBV12-3 or TRBV12-4 combines with J gene TRBJ1-6, with D unresolved. This CDR3 contains 14 residues. The V and J ends lost 6 bases and 10 bases respectively, with 16 bases between them. The CDR3 DNA sequence: TGTGCCAGCAGCCTGACTCCCGGCGGGTCACCCCTCCACTTT. It codes for CASSLTPGGSPLHF.

This clonotype was picked up many times. The chain has TRBV3-1 and TRBJ2-2; tentative D call: TRBD1 (5 bases). Deletions cut 6 bases from V and 5 bases from J, with 7 bases between. This CDR3 has 12 amino acids. Germline V gene sequence: CDR1 LGHDT, CDR2 YNNKEL (reference sequence). CDR3 region: CASRKGTGELFF. The CDR3 region has the DNA TGTGCCAGCAGGAAGGGGACCGGGGAGCTGTTTTTT. The variable domain in full, completed from reference TRBV3-1 and TRBJ2-2, reads DTAVSQTPKYLVTQMGNDKSIKCEQNLGHDTMYWYKQDSKKFLKIMFSYNNKELIINETVPNRFSPKSPDKAHLNLHINSLELGDSAVYFCASRKGTGELFFGEGSRLTVL.

The V call is TRBV5-6, the J call TRBJ2-7, with 7 bases matching TRBD2. The germline V gene has CDR1 SGHDT and CDR2 YYEEEE. The CDR3 is 15 amino acids. V was pared by 0 bases and J by 3 bases, with 6 bases of the junction left unmatched. The chain's CDR3 is CASSLVGGSFYEQYF. The CDR3 DNA follows: TGTGCCAGCAGCTTGGTGGGCGGGAGTTTCTACGAGCAGTACTTC.

This chain links TRBV6-1 with TRBJ2-4, with 7 bases identical to TRBD1. Unmatched junction bases numbered 5, after V lost 5 bases and J lost 1 base. The CDR3 is 15 amino acids. Germline loops: CDR1 MNHNS, CDR2 SASEGT. The chain's CDR3 is CASSTHRGAKNIQYF. The DNA for the CDR3 is TGTGCCAGCAGTACGCACAGGGGTGCCAAAAACATTCAGTACTTC.

The V gene is TRBV28, the J gene TRBJ2-7; TRBD2 aligns across 10 bases. This CDR3 contains 18 residues. The trim removed 6 bases at V and 3 bases at J, leaving 17 bases unmatched. The germline CDR1 and CDR2 sequences are MDHEN and SYDVKM. CDR3: CASRPDPANTSGDYEQYF. For the CDR3, the DNA is TGTGCCAGCAGGCCCGACCCTGCCAATACTAGCGGGGACTACGAGCAGTACTTC. Full variable domain (rest looked up from reference TRBV28 and TRBJ2-7): DVKVTQSSRYLVKRTGEKVFLECVQDMDHENMFWYRQDPGLGLRLIYFSYDVKMKEKGDIPEGYSVSREKKERFSLILESASTNQTSMYLCASRPDPANTSGDYEQYFGPGTRLTVT.

The rearrangement uses TRBV2 and TRBJ2-7; D is possibly TRBD2 (6 bases). The CDR3 contains 13 residues. Trimming stripped 6 bases from V and 7 bases from J, with 16 bases between. Germline V gene sequence: CDR1 SNHLY, CDR2 FYNNEI. As DNA, the CDR3 is TGTGCCAGCAGGGTCACTAGCAGGGAGGAGCAGTACTTC. Its translation: CASRVTSREEQYF.

This clonotype has just a few counts. CDR3 region: CASSPRDSGNGYTF. The CDR3 DNA reads as TGTGCCAGCTCACCACGGGACAGCGGAAATGGCTACACCTTC. The rearrangement links TRBV18 to TRBJ1-2; TRBD1 matches at 7 bases. This CDR3 region has 14 residues. With 1 base clipped from V and 6 bases from J, the junction kept 5 bases outside the gene matches. Looked up from germline, CDR1 is KGHSH and CDR2 is LQKENI.

This chain links TRBV30 with TRBJ2-7; 8 nucleotides match TRBD1. Germline-derived CDR1 and CDR2 are GTSNPN and SVGIG (reference sequence). The CDR3 runs 14 residues. The V segment lost 5 bases and the J segment 6 bases; nucleotides outside the gene matches: 12. The CDR3 reads CAWVLGQGSSEQYF. The CDR3 DNA is TGTGCCTGGGTTCTAGGACAGGGTTCGTCCGAGCAGTACTTC.

The chain couples TRBV20-1 to TRBJ1-2, with 7 bases lining up with TRBD1. Trimming cost V 5 bases and J 5 bases; bases outside gene matches: 11. The germline V gene has CDR1 DFQATT and CDR2 SNEGSKA (reference sequence). The CDR3 extends over 14 amino acids. The CDR3 DNA is TGCAGTGCTTATAACCCGGGACAGAAATATGGCTACACCTTC. It specifies CSAYNPGQKYGYTF.

This clonotype was observed a few times. This rearrangement joins TRBV28 to TRBJ1-6; 9 bases are a match to TRBD1. From germline, CDR1 is MDHEN and CDR2 SYDVKM. The junction had 11 bases not matched to a gene; V was cut back by 1 base and J by 10 bases. This CDR3 has 17 amino acids. DNA of the CDR3: TGTGCCAGCAGTTTATCCCCTCCGGGACAGGGCCGATCACCCCTCCACTTT. Translating gives CASSLSPPGQGRSPLHF.